These T cell receptor beta chains were read from a single sample in a study of human T cells and chemical hapten exposure. TCRdb processed the RACE reads anew with MiXCR; each CDR3 protein has one entry. The sample carries about 61,000 distinct CDR3 sequences, about 7% recorded once. The source was whole blood, collected in connection with sensitization to the hapten diphenylcyclopropenone (DPC). The receptors derive from a woman in her twenties or thirties with alopecia areata. Some clones in this sample may be carry-over from other donors' samples. The CDR3 runs from the conserved cysteine through the conserved F or W. A D gene is named only where the DNA matches it firmly. Clone size, where shown, is once, few, many, or a class for clones that have expanded.

DNA: TGTGCCAGCAGTATAGGGGGCGCCCAGCCCCAGCATTTT
CDR3: CASSIGGAQPQHF
J: TRBJ1-5
V: TRBV6-6
D: TRBD1
size: many

DNA: TGCAGTGCCCCCGACAGCGGGGTCGGCAATCAGCCCCAGCATTTT
CDR3: CSAPDSGVGNQPQHF
J: TRBJ1-5
V: TRBV20-1
D: .
size: .

DNA: TGTGCCAGCAGCCAAAGCACAGGGTGGGCAGATACGCAGTATTTT
CDR3: CASSQSTGWADTQYF
J: TRBJ2-3
V: TRBV2
D: .
size: many

DNA: TGTGCCAGCCGACTACAGGGGGCTACTAGTGAAGCTTTCTTT
CDR3: CASRLQGATSEAFF
J: TRBJ1-1
V: TRBV3-1
D: TRBD1
size: many

DNA: TGTGCCAGCAGCCAACAGTTGAACACTGAAGCTTTCTTT
CDR3: CASSQQLNTEAFF
J: TRBJ1-1
V: TRBV12-3/TRBV12-4
D: .
size: many

DNA: TGTGCCAGCAGTGCTCACCTATATAGCAATCAGCCCCAGCATTTT
CDR3: CASSAHLYSNQPQHF
J: TRBJ1-5
V: TRBV12-3/TRBV12-4
D: .
size: .

DNA: TGCGCCAGCAGCACGCAAACAGGGGTCTTCGGAAACACCATATATTTT
CDR3: CASSTQTGVFGNTIYF
J: TRBJ1-3
V: TRBV5-1
D: TRBD1
size: many

DNA: TGTGCCAGCTCACCAAACAGCGGCTATGGCTACACCTTC
CDR3: CASSPNSGYGYTF
J: TRBJ1-2
V: TRBV18
D: .
size: few

DNA: TGTGCCAGCTCACCGGGACAGGGGTCCTACGAGCAGTACTTC
CDR3: CASSPGQGSYEQYF
J: TRBJ2-7
V: TRBV18
D: TRBD1
size: many

DNA: TGCAGTGCTACCGGGGGGCGAGAAAAACTGTTTTTT
CDR3: CSATGGREKLFF
J: TRBJ1-4
V: TRBV20-1
D: .
size: many

DNA: TGTGCCAGCAGCTTAGAGGGACGACCTAGAATGAAGGGGCAGTTCTTC
CDR3: CASSLEGRPRMKGQFF
J: TRBJ2-1
V: TRBV7-8
D: .
size: once

DNA: TGTGCCTGGGGTAGTGGAACTGAAGCTTTCTTT
CDR3: CAWGSGTEAFF
J: TRBJ1-1
V: TRBV30
D: .
size: few